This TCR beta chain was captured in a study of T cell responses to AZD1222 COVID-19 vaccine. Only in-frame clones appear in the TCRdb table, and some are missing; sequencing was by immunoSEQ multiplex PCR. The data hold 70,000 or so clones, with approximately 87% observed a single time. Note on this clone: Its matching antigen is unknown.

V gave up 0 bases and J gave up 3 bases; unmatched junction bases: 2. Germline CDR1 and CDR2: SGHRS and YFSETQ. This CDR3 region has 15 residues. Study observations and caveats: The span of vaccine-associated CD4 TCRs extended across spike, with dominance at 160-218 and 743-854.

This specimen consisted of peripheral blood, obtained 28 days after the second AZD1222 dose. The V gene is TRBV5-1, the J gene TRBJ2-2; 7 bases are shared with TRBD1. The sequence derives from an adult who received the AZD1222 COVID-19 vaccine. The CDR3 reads CASSLGGTDTGELFF. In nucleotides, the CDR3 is TGCGCCAGCAGCTTGGGGGGGACAGACACCGGGGAGCTGTTTTTT.